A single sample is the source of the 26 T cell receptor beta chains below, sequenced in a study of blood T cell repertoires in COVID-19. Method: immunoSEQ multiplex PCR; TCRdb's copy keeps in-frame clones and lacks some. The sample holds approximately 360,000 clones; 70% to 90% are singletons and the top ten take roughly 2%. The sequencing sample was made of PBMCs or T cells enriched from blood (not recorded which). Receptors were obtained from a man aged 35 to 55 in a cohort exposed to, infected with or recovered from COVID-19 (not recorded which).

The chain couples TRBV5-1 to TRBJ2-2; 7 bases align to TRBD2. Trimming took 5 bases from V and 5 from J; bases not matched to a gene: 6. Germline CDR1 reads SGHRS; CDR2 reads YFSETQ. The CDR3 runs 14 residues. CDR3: CASRWEGRTGELFF. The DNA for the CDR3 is TGCGCCAGCAGATGGGAGGGCCGAACCGGGGAGCTGTTTTTT.

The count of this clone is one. The CDR3 DNA reads TGCGCCAGCAGCCAAGAAAGGGGGCGAATAGCGGACACAGAAGAGCAGTTCTTC. Encoded protein: CASSQERGRIADTEEQFF. The chain joins TRBV4-1 to TRBJ2-1; TRBD1 is a possible D gene (7 bases). Germline values: CDR1 MGHRA, CDR2 YSYEKL. This CDR3 is built from 18 residues. Trimming stripped 0 bases from V and 10 bases from J, with 25 bases between.

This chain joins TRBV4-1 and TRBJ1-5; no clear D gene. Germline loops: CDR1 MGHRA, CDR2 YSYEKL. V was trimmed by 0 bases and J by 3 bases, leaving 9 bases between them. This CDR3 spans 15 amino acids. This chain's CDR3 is CASSQDRGVNQPQHF. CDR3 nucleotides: TGCGCCAGCAGCCAAGATCGGGGTGTCAATCAGCCCCAGCATTTT.

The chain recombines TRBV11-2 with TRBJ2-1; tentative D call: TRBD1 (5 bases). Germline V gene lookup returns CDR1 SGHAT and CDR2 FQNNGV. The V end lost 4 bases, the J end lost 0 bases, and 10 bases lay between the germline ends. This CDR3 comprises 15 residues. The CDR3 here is CASSSEGASYNEQFF. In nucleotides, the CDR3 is TGTGCCAGCAGCTCCGAAGGGGCCTCCTACAATGAGCAGTTCTTC.

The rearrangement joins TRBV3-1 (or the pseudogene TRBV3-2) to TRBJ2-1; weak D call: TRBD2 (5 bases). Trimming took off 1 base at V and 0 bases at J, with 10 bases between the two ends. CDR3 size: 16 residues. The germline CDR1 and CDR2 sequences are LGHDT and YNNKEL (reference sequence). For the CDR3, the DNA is TGTGCCAGCAGCCAAGTACAGCGGAGCTCCTACAATGAGCAGTTCTTC. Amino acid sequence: CASSQVQRSSYNEQFF.

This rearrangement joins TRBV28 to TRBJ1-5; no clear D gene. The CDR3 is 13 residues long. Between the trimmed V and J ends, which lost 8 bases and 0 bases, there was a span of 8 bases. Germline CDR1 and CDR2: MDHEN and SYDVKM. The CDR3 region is CASEGDSNQPQHF. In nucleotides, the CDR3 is TGTGCCAGCGAGGGAGATAGCAATCAGCCCCAGCATTTT.

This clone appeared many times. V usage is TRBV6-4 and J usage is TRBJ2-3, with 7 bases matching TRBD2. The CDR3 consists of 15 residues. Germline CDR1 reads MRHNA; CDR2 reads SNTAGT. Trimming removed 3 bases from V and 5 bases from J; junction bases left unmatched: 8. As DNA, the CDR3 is TGTGCCAGCAGTGATAAGGCGGGAGAAGTAGATACGCAGTATTTT. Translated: CASSDKAGEVDTQYF.

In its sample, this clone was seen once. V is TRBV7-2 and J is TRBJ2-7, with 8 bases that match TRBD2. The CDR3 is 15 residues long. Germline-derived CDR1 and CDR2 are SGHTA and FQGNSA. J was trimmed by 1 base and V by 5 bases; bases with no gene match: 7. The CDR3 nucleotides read TGTGCCAGCAGCCCCATGAGCGGGGGTTCCTACGAGCAGTACTTC. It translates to CASSPMSGGSYEQYF.

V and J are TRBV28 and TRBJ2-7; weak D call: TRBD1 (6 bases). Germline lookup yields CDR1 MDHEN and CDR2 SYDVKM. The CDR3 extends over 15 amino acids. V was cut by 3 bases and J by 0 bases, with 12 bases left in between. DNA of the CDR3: TGTGCCAGCAGTTTTGGATCAGGGGTCTCCTACGAGCAGTACTTC. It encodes CASSFGSGVSYEQYF.

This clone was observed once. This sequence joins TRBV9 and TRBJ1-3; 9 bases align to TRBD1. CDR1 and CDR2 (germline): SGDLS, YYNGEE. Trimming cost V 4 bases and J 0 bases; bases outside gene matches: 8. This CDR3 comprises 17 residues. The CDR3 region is CASSPRDRVSSGNTIYF. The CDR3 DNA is TGTGCCAGCAGCCCCCGGGACAGGGTTTCCTCTGGAAACACCATATATTTT.

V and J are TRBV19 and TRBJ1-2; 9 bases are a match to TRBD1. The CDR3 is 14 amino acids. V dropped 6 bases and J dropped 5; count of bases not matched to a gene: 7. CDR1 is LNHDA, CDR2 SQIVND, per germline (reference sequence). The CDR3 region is CASRNTGQGYGYTF. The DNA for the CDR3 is TGTGCCAGTAGAAACACGGGACAGGGATATGGCTACACCTTC. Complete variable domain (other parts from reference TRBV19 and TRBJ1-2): DGGITQSPKYLFRKEGQNVTLSCEQNLNHDAMYWYRQDPGQGLRLIYYSQIVNDFQKGDIAEGYSVSREKKESFPLTVTSAQKNPTAFYLCASRNTGQGYGYTFGSGTRLTVV.

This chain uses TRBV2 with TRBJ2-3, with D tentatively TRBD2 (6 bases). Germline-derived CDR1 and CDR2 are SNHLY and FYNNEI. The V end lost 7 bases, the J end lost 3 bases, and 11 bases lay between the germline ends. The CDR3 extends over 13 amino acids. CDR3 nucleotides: TGTGCCAGCAAGGCGGGATCGACAGATACGCAGTATTTT. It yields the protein CASKAGSTDTQYF. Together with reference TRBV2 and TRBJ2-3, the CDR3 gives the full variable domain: EPEVTQTPSHQVTQMGQEVILRCVPISNHLYFYWYRQILGQKVEFLVSFYNNEISEKSEIFDDQFSVERPDGSNFTLKIRSTKLEDSAMYFCASKAGSTDTQYFGPGTRLTVL.

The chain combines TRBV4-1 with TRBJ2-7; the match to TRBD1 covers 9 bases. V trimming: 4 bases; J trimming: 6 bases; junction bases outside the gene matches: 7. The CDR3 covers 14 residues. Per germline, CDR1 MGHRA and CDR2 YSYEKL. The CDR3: CASSPGTGSFEQYF. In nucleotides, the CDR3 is TGCGCCAGCAGCCCCGGGACAGGGTCTTTCGAGCAGTACTTC.

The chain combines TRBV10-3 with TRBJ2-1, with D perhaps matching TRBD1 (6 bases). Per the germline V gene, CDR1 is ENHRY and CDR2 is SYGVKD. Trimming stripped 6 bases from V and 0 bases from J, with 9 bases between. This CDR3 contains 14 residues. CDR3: CAISWDTSYNEQFF. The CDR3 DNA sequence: TGTGCCATCAGCTGGGACACCTCCTACAATGAGCAGTTCTTC.

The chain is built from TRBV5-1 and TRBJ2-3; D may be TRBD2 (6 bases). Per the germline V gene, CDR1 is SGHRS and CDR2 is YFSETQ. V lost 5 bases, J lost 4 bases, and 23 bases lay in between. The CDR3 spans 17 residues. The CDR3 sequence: CASRAGRDSQSPDTQYF. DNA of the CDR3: TGCGCCAGCAGAGCTGGTAGGGACTCCCAGTCCCCAGATACGCAGTATTTT.

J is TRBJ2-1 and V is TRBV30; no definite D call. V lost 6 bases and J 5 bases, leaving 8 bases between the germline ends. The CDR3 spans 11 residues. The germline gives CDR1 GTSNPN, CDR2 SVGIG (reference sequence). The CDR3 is CACTRNNEQFF. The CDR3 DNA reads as TGTGCCTGTACTCGTAACAATGAGCAGTTCTTC.

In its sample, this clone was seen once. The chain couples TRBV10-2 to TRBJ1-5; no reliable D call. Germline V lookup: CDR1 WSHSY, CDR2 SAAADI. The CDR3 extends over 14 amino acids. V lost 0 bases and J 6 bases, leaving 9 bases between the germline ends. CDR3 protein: CASSESGRGQPQHF. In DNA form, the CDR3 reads TGCGCCAGCAGTGAGTCGGGCCGTGGTCAGCCCCAGCATTTT.

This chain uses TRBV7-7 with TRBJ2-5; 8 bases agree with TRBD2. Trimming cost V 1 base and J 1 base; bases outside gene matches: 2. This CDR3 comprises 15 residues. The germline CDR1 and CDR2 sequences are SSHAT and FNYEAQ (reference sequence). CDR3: CASSLVAGPQETQYF. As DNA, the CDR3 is TGTGCCAGCAGCTTAGTAGCGGGGCCCCAAGAGACCCAGTACTTC.

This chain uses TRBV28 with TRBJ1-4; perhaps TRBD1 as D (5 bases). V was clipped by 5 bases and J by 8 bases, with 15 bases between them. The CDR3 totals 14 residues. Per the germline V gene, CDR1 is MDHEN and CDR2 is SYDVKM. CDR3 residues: CASSPRGGYEKLFF. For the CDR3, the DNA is TGTGCCAGCAGTCCCCGGGGGGGATACGAAAAACTGTTTTTT.

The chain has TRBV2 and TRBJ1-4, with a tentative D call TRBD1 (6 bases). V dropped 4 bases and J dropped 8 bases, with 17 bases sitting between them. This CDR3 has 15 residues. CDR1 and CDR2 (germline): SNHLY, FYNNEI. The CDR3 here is CASSVGAGVREKLFF. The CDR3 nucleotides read TGTGCCAGCAGTGTTGGCGCAGGGGTGAGGGAAAAACTGTTTTTT.

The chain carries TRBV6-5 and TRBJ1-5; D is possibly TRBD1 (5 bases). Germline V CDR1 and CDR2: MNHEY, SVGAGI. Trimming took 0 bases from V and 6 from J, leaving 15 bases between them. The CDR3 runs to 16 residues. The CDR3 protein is CASSYSGARRSQPQHF. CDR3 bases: TGTGCCAGCAGTTACTCAGGGGCGAGACGGAGTCAGCCCCAGCATTTT.

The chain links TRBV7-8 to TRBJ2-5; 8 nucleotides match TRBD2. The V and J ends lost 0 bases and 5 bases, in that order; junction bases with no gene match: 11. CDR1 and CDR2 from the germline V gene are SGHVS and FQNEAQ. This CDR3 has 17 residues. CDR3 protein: CASSLAPRGGRLETQYF. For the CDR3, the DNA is TGTGCCAGCAGCTTAGCCCCAAGAGGCGGGAGGCTGGAGACCCAGTACTTC.

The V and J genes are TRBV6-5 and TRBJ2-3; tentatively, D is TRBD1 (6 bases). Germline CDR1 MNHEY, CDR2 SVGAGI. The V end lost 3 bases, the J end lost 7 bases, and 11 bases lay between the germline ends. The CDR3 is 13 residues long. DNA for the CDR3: TGTGCCAGCAGTTATACGACAGGTTATACGCAGTATTTT. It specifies CASSYTTGYTQYF.

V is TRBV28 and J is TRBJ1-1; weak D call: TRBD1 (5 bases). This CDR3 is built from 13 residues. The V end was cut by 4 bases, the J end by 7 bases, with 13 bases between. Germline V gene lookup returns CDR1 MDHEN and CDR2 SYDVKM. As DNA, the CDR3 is TGTGCCAGCAGTTACGGGGGGAGGGTTGAAGCTTTCTTT. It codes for CASSYGGRVEAFF. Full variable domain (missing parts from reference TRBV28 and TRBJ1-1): DVKVTQSSRYLVKRTGEKVFLECVQDMDHENMFWYRQDPGLGLRLIYFSYDVKMKEKGDIPEGYSVSREKKERFSLILESASTNQTSMYLCASSYGGRVEAFFGQGTRLTVV.

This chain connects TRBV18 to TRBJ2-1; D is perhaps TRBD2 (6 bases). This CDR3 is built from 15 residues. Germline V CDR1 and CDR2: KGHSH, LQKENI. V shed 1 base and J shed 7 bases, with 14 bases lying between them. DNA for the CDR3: TGTGCCAGCTCACCACGTAAAGCAGGAGGGAATGAGCAGTTCTTC. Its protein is CASSPRKAGGNEQFF.

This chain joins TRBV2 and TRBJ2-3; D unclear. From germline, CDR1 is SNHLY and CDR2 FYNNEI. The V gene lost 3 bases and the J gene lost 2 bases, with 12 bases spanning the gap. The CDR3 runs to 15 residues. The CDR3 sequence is CASSEVQEFTDTQYF. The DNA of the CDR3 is TGTGCCAGCAGTGAGGTTCAAGAGTTCACAGATACGCAGTATTTT.